Included here is one T cell receptor (beta chain) sequence, with context. This CDR3 spans 16 amino acids. Trimming took 1 base from V and 2 from J, leaving 16 bases between them. Germline V gene data show CDR1 as SGHRS and CDR2 as YFSETQ. The data belong to a study of blood T cell repertoires in COVID-19. As for the study in general: T cells, B-cell-depleted T cells, or PBMCs supplied cDNA or gDNA.

The method was immunoSEQ multiplex PCR; TCRdb's version includes in-frame clones alone and lacks a portion of them. The data hold approximately 270,000 clones, with about 86% observed a single time. The sequenced sample was peripheral blood. The TCR comes from a person between 65 and 79 years old with COVID-19, enrolled during active disease. The chain carries TRBV5-1 and TRBJ2-7; possibly TRBD1 for D (6 bases). The CDR3 DNA is TGCGCCAGCAGCTTGCTTGGGGGCGAAAGAACCTACGAGCAGTACTTC. Protein product: CASSLLGGERTYEQYF.